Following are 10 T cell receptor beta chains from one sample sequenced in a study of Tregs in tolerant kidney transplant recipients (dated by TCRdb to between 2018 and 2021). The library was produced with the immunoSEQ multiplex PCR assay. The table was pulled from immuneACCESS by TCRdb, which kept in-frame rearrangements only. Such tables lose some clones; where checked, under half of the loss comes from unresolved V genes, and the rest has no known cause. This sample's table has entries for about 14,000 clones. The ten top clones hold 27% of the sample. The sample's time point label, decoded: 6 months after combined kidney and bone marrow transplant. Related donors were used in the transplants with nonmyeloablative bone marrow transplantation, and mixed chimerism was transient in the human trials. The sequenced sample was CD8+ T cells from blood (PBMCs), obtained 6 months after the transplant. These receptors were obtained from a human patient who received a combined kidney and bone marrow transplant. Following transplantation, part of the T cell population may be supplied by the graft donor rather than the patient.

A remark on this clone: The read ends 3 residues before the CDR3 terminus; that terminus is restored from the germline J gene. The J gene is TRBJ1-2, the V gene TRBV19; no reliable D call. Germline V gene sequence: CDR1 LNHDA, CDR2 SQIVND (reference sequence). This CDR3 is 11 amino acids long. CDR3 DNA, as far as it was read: TGTGCCAGTAGTATTTACAATGAC. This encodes CASSIYND. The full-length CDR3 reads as CASSIYNDYTF.

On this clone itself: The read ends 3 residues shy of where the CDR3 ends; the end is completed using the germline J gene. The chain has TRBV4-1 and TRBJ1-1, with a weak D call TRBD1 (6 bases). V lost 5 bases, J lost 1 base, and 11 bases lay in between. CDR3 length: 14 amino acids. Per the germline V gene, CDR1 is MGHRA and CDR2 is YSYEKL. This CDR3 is CASSSRGGNTEAFF. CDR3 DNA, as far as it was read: TGCGCCAGCAGCAGCAGGGGCGGGAACACTGAA.

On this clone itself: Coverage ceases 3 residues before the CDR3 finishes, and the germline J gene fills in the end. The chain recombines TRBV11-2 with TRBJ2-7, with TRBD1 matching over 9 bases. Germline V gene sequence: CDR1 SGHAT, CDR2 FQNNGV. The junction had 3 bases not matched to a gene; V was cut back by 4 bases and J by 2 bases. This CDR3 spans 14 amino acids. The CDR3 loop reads CASSYDRGAYEQYF. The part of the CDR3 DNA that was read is TGTGCCAGCAGCTACGACAGGGGGGCCTACGAG. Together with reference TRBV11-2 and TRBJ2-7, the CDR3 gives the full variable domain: EAGVAQSPRYKIIEKRQSVAFWCNPISGHATLYWYQQILGQGPKLLIQFQNNGVVDDSQLPKDRFSAERLKGVDSTLKIQPAKLEDSAVYLCASSYDRGAYEQYFGPGTRLTVT.

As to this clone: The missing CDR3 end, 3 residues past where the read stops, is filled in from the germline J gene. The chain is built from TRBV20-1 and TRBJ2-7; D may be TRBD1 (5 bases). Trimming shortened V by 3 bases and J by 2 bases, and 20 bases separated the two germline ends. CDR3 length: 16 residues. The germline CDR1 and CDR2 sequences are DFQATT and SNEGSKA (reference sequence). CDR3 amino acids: CSASVGPSSKPYEQYF. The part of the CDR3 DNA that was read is TGCAGTGCTAGCGTGGGGCCCTCTTCTAAACCCTACGAG.

The CDR3 is CASSPLGDEQYF. CDR3 bases read: TGTGCCAGCAGCCCCCTAGGCGACGAG. The rearrangement joins TRBV5-4 to TRBJ2-7; D is unclear. The read is 3 residues too short to cover the CDR3 end, so that end is filled in from the germline J gene. Between the trimmed V and J ends, which lost 4 bases and 5 bases, there was a span of 10 bases. Germline V gene data show CDR1 as SGHNT and CDR2 as YYREEE (reference sequence). The CDR3 has 12 amino acids.

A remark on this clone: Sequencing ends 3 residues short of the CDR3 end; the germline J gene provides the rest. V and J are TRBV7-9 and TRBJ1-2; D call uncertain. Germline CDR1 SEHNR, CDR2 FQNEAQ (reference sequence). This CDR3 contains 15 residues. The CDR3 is CASSHRTTLTDTYTF. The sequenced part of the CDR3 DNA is TGTGCCAGCAGCCATAGGACTACACTCACAGATACC.

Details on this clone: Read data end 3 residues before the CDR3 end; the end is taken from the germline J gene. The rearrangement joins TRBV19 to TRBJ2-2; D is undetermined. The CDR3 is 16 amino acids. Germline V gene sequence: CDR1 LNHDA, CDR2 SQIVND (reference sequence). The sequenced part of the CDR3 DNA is TGTGCCAGTAGTATAGATCCGCGTGCAACTAATGAAAAG. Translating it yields CASSIDPRATNEK. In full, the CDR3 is CASSIDPRATNEKLFF. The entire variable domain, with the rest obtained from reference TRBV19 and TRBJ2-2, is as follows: DGGITQSPKYLFRKEGQNVTLSCEQNLNHDAMYWYRQDPGQGLRLIYYSQIVNDFQKGDIAEGYSVSREKKESFPLTVTSAQKNPTAFYLCASSIDPRATNEKLFFGEGSRLTVL.

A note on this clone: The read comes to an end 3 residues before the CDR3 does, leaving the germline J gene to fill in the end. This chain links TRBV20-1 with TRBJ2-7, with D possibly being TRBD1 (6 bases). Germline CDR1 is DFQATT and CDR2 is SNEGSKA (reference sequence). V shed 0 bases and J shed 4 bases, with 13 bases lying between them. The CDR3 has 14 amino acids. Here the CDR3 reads CSARDLYREYEQYF. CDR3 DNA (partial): TGCAGTGCTAGAGACCTTTACAGGGAGTACGAG.

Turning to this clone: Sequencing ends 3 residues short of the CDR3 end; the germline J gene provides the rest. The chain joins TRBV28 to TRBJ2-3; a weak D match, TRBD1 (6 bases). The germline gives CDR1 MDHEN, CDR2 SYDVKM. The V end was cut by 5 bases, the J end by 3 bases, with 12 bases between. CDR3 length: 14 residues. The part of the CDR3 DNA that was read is TGTGCCAGCAGTCCTACCGGACAGACAGATACG. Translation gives CASSPTGQTDT. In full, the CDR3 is CASSPTGQTDTQYF.

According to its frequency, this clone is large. The CDR3 is CARQGPYGYTF. The CDR3 bases that were read are TGTGCCAGACAGGGCCCCTATGGC. This chain connects TRBV2 to TRBJ1-2; D perhaps matches TRBD1 (6 bases). Read data end 3 residues before the CDR3 end; the end is taken from the germline J gene. V lost 9 bases and J 4 bases, leaving 9 bases between the germline ends. The CDR3 spans 11 residues. Germline CDR1 reads SNHLY; CDR2 reads FYNNEI. The full variable domain, with the rest looked up from reference TRBV2 and TRBJ1-2, is EPEVTQTPSHQVTQMGQEVILRCVPISNHLYFYWYRQILGQKVEFLVSFYNNEISEKSEIFDDQFSVERPDGSNFTLKIRSTKLEDSAMYFCARQGPYGYTFGSGTRLTVV.